These 14 T cell receptor beta chains originate from one sample sequenced in a study of regulatory T cells in long-lasting Graves disease. For TCR beta, libraries came from iRepertoire HTBI primers and Arm-PCR of CDR3 regions. MiXCR was run by TCRdb on the multiplex PCR reads, yielding one entry per CDR3 protein. The table includes under 300,000 distinct CDR3 sequences, around 20% detected once. Time point noted: newly diagnosed GD, antithyroid drugs for less than 3 months. Researchers made the TCR library from RNA that was extracted from PBMCs. This material consisted of peripheral blood mononuclear cells (PBMCs), taken at new diagnosis, from a patient treated with antithyroid drugs. The receptors stem from a female donor with Graves disease.

This chain joins TRBV20-1 and TRBJ2-2, with TRBD2 identical over 9 bases. Unmatched junction bases numbered 2, after V lost 5 bases and J lost 1 base. Germline CDR1 is DFQATT and CDR2 is SNEGSKA (reference sequence). The CDR3 loop spans 14 amino acids. The CDR3 nucleotides read TGCAGTGCTGAGACTAGCGGGAACACCGGGGAGCTGTTTTTT. Its protein is CSAETSGNTGELFF.

In its sample, this clonotype was seen many times. The rearrangement links TRBV11-3 to TRBJ2-3, with TRBD2 matching 9 bases. The ends lost 6 bases at V and 4 bases at J; junction bases unmatched: 14. The CDR3 is made up of 17 amino acids. The V gene's germline CDR1 is SGHNT and CDR2 YENEEA. DNA for the CDR3: TGTGCCAGCAGGTTTTCTAGCGGGACAAGGGGGGCAGATACGCAGTATTTT. It specifies CASRFSSGTRGADTQYF.

This clonotype was found many times. The rearrangement links TRBV20-1 to TRBJ2-1, with D possibly being TRBD2 (6 bases). The CDR3 contains 12 residues. Germline V CDR1 and CDR2: DFQATT, SNEGSKA (reference sequence). V shed 3 bases and J shed 7 bases, with 10 bases lying between them. The DNA of the CDR3 is TGCAGTGCTAGCGGGAGTGTGAATGAGCAGTTCTTC. This translates into CSASGSVNEQFF.

Of note for this clonotype: A far larger clone is just one base off, so this is likely a read error. This rearrangement joins TRBV2 to TRBJ2-7, with 11 bases that match TRBD2. There are 14 residues in the CDR3. Germline V gives CDR1 SNHLY, CDR2 FYNNEI. The CDR3: CASSLSGRAYEQHF. CDR3 nucleotide sequence: TGTGCCAGCAGTCTTAGCGGGAGGGCCTACGAGCAGCACTTC.

This clonotype was found many times. This chain uses TRBV7-3 with TRBJ2-3, with D perhaps matching TRBD2 (6 bases). The CDR3 is 16 residues long. Trimming stripped 4 bases from V and 0 bases from J, with 14 bases between. Per the germline V gene, CDR1 is SGHTA and CDR2 is FQGTGA. The CDR3 sequence is CASSSNYGSSTDTQYF. CDR3 in DNA: TGTGCCAGCAGCTCCAATTACGGGAGTAGCACAGATACGCAGTATTTT.

This clonotype was seen ten or more times. The V and J genes are TRBV7-9 and TRBJ1-4; the match to TRBD1 covers 7 bases. V shed 4 bases, J shed 6 bases, and the junction held 2 bases outside the gene matches. Per germline, CDR1 SEHNR and CDR2 FQNEAQ (reference sequence). This CDR3 has 13 amino acids. The CDR3 loop is CASSWGTDEKLFF. CDR3 bases: TGTGCCAGCAGCTGGGGGACAGATGAAAAACTGTTTTTT. Combining the CDR3 with reference TRBV7-9 and TRBJ1-4 gives the whole variable domain DTGVSQNPRHKITKRGQNVTFRCDPISEHNRLYWYRQTLGQGPEFLTYFQNEAQLEKSRLLSDRFSAERPKGSFSTLEIQRTEQGDSAMYLCASSWGTDEKLFFGSGTQLSVL.

The CDR3 loop is CASSIMAGKGSNTEAFF. CDR3 nucleotide sequence: TGTGCCAGTAGTATAATGGCAGGGAAGGGGTCGAACACTGAAGCTTTCTTT. This rearrangement joins TRBV19 to TRBJ1-1, with TRBD1 as a possible D gene (5 bases). The CDR3 consists of 17 residues. CDR1 and CDR2 (germline): LNHDA, SQIVND (reference sequence). Trimming left V 2 bases short and J 1 base short, with 17 bases between. Full variable domain (missing parts from reference TRBV19 and TRBJ1-1): DGGITQSPKYLFRKEGQNVTLSCEQNLNHDAMYWYRQDPGQGLRLIYYSQIVNDFQKGDIAEGYSVSREKKESFPLTVTSAQKNPTAFYLCASSIMAGKGSNTEAFFGQGTRLTVV.

The chain is built from TRBV4-2 and TRBJ2-2, with D unclear. CDR3 length equals 13 residues. Germline V gene data show CDR1 as LGHNA and CDR2 as YNFKEQ. The V end lost 1 base, the J end lost 6 bases, and 6 bases lay between the germline ends. CDR3 in DNA: TGTGCCAGCAGCCAAGGTGTCGCCGGGGAGCTGTTTTTT. Translating gives CASSQGVAGELFF.

Comment on this clonotype: This may come from a read error, since a much larger clone is one base off. J is TRBJ2-3 and V is TRBV12-3 or TRBV12-4; D gene uncertain. V lost 8 bases and J lost 2, with 14 bases in between. The CDR3 has 14 amino acids. Here the CDR3 reads CASGIGRNTDTQYF. The CDR3, as DNA: TGTGCCAGCGGCATCGGACGGAACACAGATACGCAGTATTTT.

This clonotype was detected many times. The chain is built from TRBV7-2 and TRBJ2-3, with TRBD1 matching over 10 bases. Germline-derived CDR1 and CDR2 are SGHTA and FQGNSA. Unmatched junction bases numbered 9, after V lost 3 bases and J lost 6 bases. This CDR3 contains 16 residues. CDR3 residues: CASSFTGTGAYDTQYF. The CDR3 bases are TGTGCCAGCAGCTTTACCGGGACAGGGGCATACGATACGCAGTATTTT.

This clonotype appeared a few times. The rearrangement joins TRBV30 to TRBJ1-3, with D maybe TRBD1 (5 bases). Trimming left V 2 bases short and J 8 bases short, with 13 bases between. Germline V gene lookup returns CDR1 GTSNPN and CDR2 SVGIG (reference sequence). The CDR3 consists of 13 residues. CDR3 sequence reads: CAWSPILGDTIYF. In DNA, the CDR3 is TGTGCCTGGAGTCCTATACTGGGGGACACCATATATTTT.

This clonotype has only a few counts. This chain uses TRBV5-1 with TRBJ2-3, with 9 bases matching TRBD1. This CDR3 is 14 amino acids long. The V gene's germline CDR1 is SGHRS and CDR2 YFSETQ. J lost 2 bases, V lost 7 bases, and 5 bases had no gene match. The chain's CDR3 is CASGTGRDTDTQYF. For the CDR3, the DNA is TGCGCCAGCGGGACAGGGAGGGACACAGATACGCAGTATTTT.

This clonotype was detected many times. In nucleotides, the CDR3 is TGTGCCAGCAGCAACGGGGGGGCTAGCTCCTACAATGAGCAGTTCTTC. It is translated as CASSNGGASSYNEQFF. The chain couples TRBV7-3 to TRBJ2-1; 8 nucleotides line up with TRBD2. CDR1 is SGHTA, CDR2 FQGTGA, per germline. The CDR3 runs to 16 residues. Trimming cost V 5 bases and J 0 bases; bases outside gene matches: 6.

The gene calls are TRBV14 and TRBJ1-2; unclear D gene. V dropped 0 bases and J dropped 4 bases, with 12 bases sitting between them. The germline gives CDR1 SGHDN, CDR2 FVKESK. This CDR3 has 15 residues. The CDR3 is CASSQDRGRVYGYTF. Written as DNA, the CDR3 is TGTGCCAGCAGCCAAGATCGGGGTAGGGTCTATGGCTACACCTTC.